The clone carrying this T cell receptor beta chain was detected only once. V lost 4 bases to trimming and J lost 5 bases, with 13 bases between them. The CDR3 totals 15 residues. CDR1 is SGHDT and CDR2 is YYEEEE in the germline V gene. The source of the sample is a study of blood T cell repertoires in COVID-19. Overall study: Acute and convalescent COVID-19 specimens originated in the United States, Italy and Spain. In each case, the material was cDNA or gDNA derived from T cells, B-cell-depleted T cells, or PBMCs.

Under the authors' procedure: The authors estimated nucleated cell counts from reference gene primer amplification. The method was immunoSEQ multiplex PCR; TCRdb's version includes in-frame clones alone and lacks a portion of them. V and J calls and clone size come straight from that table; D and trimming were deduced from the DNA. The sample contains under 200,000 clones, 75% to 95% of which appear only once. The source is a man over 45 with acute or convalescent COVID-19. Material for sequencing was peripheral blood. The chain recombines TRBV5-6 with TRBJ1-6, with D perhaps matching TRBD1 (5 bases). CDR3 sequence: CASSPRVGNNSPLHF. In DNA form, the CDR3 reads TGTGCCAGCAGCCCCAGGGTGGGAAATAATTCACCCCTCCACTTT.